A selection of T cell receptor beta chains follows, all from one sample in a study of blood T cells in healthy people across ages. TCRdb passed the 5' RACE reads through MiXCR, listing each CDR3 protein once. Of 1 million or so distinct CDR3 sequences in the sample, about 23% are singletons; the top ten hold around 0.75%. These data were also filed under a second study, of T cells of mothers and their children.

Source material: blood. Receptors originate from a girl aged 2 to 9 in good health. The CDR3 runs from the conserved cysteine through the conserved F or W. Each record gives: J gene, clone size, V gene, CDR3 protein. Expanded clones get a size class; other rows say once, few or many, or leave the size out.

TRBJ2-1,NA,TRBV28,CASKVASSYNEQFF
TRBJ2-1,NA,TRBV7-2,CASSSLWGSRANEQFF
NA,few,TRBV6-5,CASRSTSGEQFF
NA,NA,TRBV27,CASSYGGHGEEQFF
TRBJ1-1,NA,TRBV5-4,CASSLPTSGVSTEAFF
TRBJ2-4,few,TRBV20-1,CSATPDRRDGKNIQYF
TRBJ1-5,few,TRBV6-6,CASTPNQGGQPQHF
TRBJ2-7,few,TRBV6-5,CASGMVGEQYF
TRBJ1-4,NA,TRBV5-1,CASSFRDPSGANEKLFF
TRBJ2-7,NA,TRBV7-2,CASSNRLAGGYEQYF
TRBJ1-1,few,TRBV4-3,CASSQDSVRNTEAFF
TRBJ1-1,NA,TRBV4-1,CASSQVAANTEAFF
TRBJ1-1,NA,TRBV11-2,CASSFGQNRLMNTEAFF
TRBJ2-5,few,TRBV6-5,CASWRSAGVEETQYF
TRBJ2-1,NA,TRBV18,CASSIQGEKNEQFF
TRBJ1-4,few,TRBV4-1,CASNQENSADEKLFF
TRBJ2-1,NA,TRBV7-2,CASSDWTSGLSQEQFF
NA,NA,TRBV9,CASSPRDWIYEQYF
TRBJ2-7,NA,TRBV28,CASSWSNGQCYF
NA,few,TRBV7-9,CASSQRTGTGQETQYF
TRBJ2-7,many,TRBV20-1,CSARDLSGTSAYEQYF
TRBJ2-6,NA,TRBV27,CASSLTTAGANVLTF
TRBJ1-5,few,TRBV7-8,CASSLNGAGFWPQHF
TRBJ1-6,few,TRBV12-3/TRBV12-4,CASRDSELSPLHF
TRBJ1-5,few,TRBV4-1,CASSQEQGANQPQHF
TRBJ2-1,NA,TRBV4-1,CASSHGLARGVNEQFF
TRBJ2-1,NA,TRBV10-3,CATVSIAGDYYNEQFF
TRBJ1-1,many,TRBV7-2,CASSLKNTEAFF
TRBJ1-2,NA,TRBV12-3/TRBV12-4,CASSPREGGNYGYTF
TRBJ1-5,NA,TRBV28,CASSTGTYYQPQHF
TRBJ2-4,many,TRBV6-5,CASSFGTGGYIQYF
NA,NA,TRBV7-6,CASSSAEDRACEQYF
TRBJ1-2,NA,TRBV29-1,CSVPGQYIYGYTF
TRBJ2-2,few,TRBV10-3,CAISESPNTGELFF
TRBJ1-1,NA,TRBV24-1,CATSDRRRDEAFF
NA,NA,TRBV5-1,CASTLVGQGYEQYF
TRBJ2-3,few,TRBV4-3,CASSQGVGGVLEDTQYF
TRBJ1-5,NA,TRBV10-3,CAISPYDMTGGGGQPQHF
TRBJ1-1,few,TRBV6-5,CASTAGDAEAFF
TRBJ1-1,NA,TRBV5-1,CASSTADPRGEAFF